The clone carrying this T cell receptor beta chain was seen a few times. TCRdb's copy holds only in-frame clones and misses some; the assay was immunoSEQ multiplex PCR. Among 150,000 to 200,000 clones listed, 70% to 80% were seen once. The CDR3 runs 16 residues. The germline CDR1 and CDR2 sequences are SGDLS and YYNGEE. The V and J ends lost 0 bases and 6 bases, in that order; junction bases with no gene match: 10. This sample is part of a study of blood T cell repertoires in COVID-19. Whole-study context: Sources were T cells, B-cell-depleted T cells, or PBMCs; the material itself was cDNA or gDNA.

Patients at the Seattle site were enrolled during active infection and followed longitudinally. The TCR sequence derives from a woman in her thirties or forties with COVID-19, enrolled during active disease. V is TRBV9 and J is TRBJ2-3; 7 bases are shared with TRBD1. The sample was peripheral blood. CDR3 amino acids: CASSVGTGASSDTQYF. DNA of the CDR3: TGTGCCAGCAGCGTAGGGACAGGAGCTTCTTCGGATACGCAGTATTTT.